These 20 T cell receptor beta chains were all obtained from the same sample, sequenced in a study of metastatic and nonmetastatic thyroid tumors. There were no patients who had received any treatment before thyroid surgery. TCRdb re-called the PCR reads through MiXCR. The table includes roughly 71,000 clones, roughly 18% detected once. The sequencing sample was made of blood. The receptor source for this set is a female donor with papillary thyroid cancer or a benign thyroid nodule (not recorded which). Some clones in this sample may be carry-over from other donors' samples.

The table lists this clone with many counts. Here the CDR3 reads CSASLGQETQYF. The CDR3 nucleotides are TGCAGTGCTAGTCTGGGCCAAGAGACCCAGTACTTC. The V gene is TRBV20-1, the J gene TRBJ2-5; D gene unclear. The CDR3 is 12 amino acids. Germline V gene data show CDR1 as DFQATT and CDR2 as SNEGSKA (reference sequence). V lost 3 bases and J 1 base, leaving 6 bases between the germline ends.

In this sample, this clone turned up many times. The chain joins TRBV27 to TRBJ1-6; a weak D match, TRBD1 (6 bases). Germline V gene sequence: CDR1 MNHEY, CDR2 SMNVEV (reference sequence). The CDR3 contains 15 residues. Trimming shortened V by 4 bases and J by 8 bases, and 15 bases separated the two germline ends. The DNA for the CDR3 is TGTGCCAGCAGTTGGGCAGGGGAACCCGATTCACCCCTCCACTTT. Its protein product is CASSWAGEPDSPLHF.

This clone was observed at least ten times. The DNA for the CDR3 is TGTGCCAGCAGTCTCGGACTAACGCAGTACTTC. This sequence encodes CASSLGLTQYF. This chain uses TRBV12-3 or TRBV12-4 with TRBJ2-7; D is possibly TRBD2 (6 bases). The V end lost 5 bases, the J end lost 9 bases, and 11 bases lay between the germline ends. The CDR3 extends over 11 amino acids.

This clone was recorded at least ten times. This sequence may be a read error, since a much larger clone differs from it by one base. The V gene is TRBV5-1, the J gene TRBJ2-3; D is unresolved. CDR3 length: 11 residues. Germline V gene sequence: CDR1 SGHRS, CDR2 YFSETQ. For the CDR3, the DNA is TGCGCCAGCAGCGCCACAGATATGCAGTATTTT. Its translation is CASSATDMQYF.

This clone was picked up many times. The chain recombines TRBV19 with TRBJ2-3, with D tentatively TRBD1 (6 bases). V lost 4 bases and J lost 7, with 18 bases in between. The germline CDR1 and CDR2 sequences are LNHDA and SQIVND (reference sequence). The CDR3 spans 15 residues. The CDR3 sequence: CASSTGTRTRYTQYF. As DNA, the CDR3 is TGTGCCAGTAGTACCGGGACACGGACCAGGTATACGCAGTATTTT.

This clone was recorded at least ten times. As DNA, the CDR3 is TGTGCCAGCAGCCCGGCCTCCGGGGTCTATGGCTACACCTTC. Encoded protein: CASSPASGVYGYTF. The rearrangement uses TRBV3-1 and TRBJ1-2; D not resolved. V lost 4 bases to trimming and J lost 4 bases, with 13 bases between them. Germline assignment: CDR1 LGHDT and CDR2 YNNKEL (reference sequence). This CDR3 spans 14 amino acids. The entire variable domain, with the rest obtained from reference TRBV3-1 and TRBJ1-2, is as follows: DTAVSQTPKYLVTQMGNDKSIKCEQNLGHDTMYWYKQDSKKFLKIMFSYNNKELIINETVPNRFSPKSPDKAHLNLHINSLELGDSAVYFCASSPASGVYGYTFGSGTRLTVV.

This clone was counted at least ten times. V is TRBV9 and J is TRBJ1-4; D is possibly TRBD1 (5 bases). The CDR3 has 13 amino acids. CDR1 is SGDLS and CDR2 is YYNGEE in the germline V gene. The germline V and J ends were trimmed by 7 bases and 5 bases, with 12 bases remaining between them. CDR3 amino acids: CASSRDGNEKLFF. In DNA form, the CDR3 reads TGTGCCAGCTCCCGGGACGGGAATGAAAAACTGTTTTTT. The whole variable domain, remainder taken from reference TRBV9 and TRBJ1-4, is DSGVTQTPKHLITATGQRVTLRCSPRSGDLSVYWYQQSLDQGLQFLIQYYNGEERAKGNILERFSAQQFPDLHSELNLSSLELGDSALYFCASSRDGNEKLFFGSGTQLSVL.

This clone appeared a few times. CDR3 sequence reads: CATSAETSGSSYEQYF. The CDR3 DNA reads as TGTGCCACCAGCGCCGAAACTAGCGGGAGCTCCTACGAGCAGTACTTC. The chain is built from TRBV15 and TRBJ2-7; 11 positions agree with TRBD2. Germline CDR1 LNHNV, CDR2 YYDKDF (reference sequence). The CDR3 runs 16 residues. J was trimmed by 0 bases and V by 5 bases; bases with no gene match: 6.

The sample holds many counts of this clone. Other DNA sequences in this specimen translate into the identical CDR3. The CDR3 sequence: CASSTEYYEQYF. CDR3 bases: TGTGCCAGCAGTACAGAGTACTACGAGCAGTACTTC. The rearrangement uses TRBV2 and TRBJ2-7; no clear D. The CDR3 totals 12 residues. V lost 5 bases and J lost 3, with 8 bases in between. Germline V gives CDR1 SNHLY, CDR2 FYNNEI.

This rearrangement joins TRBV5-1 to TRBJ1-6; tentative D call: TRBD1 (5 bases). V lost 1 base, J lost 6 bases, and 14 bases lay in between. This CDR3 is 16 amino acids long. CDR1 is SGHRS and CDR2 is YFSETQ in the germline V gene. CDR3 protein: CASSLFGTTINSPLHF. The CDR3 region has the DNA TGCGCCAGCAGCTTGTTTGGGACGACCATTAATTCACCCCTCCACTTT.

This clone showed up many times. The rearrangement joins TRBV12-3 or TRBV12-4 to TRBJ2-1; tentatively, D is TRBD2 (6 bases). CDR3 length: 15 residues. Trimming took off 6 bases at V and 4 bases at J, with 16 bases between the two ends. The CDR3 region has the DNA TGTGCCAGCAGCCCCCCTCCGGGAGCATACAATGAGCAGTTCTTC. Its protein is CASSPPPGAYNEQFF.

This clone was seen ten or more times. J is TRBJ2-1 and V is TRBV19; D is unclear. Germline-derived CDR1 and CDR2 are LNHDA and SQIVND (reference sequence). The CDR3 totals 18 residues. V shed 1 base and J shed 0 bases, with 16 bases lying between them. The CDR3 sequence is CASSIGYRQISSYNEQFF. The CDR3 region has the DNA TGTGCCAGTAGTATAGGCTACAGACAAATAAGCTCCTACAATGAGCAGTTCTTC.

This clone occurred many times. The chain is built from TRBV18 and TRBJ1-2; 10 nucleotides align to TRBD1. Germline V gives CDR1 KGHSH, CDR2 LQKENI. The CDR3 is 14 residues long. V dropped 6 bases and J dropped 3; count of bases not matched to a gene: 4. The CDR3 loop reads CASSRGQGDYGYTF. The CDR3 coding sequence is TGTGCCAGCTCTCGTGGACAGGGGGACTATGGCTACACCTTC.

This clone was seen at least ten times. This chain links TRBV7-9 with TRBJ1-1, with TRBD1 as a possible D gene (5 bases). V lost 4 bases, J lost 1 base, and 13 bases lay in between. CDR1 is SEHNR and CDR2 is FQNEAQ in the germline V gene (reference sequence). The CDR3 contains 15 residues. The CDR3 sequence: CASSSSGGENTEAFF. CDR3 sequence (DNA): TGTGCCAGCAGCTCCTCGGGGGGGGAGAACACTGAAGCTTTCTTT.

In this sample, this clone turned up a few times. The CDR3 coding sequence is TGTGCCAGCAGCCACGGGTCAGCCTATGGCTACACCTTC. As protein: CASSHGSAYGYTF. The chain uses TRBV4-2 and TRBJ1-2; D is unclear. This CDR3 has 13 amino acids. Between the trimmed V and J ends, which lost 3 bases and 4 bases, there was a span of 9 bases. From germline, CDR1 is LGHNA and CDR2 YNFKEQ.

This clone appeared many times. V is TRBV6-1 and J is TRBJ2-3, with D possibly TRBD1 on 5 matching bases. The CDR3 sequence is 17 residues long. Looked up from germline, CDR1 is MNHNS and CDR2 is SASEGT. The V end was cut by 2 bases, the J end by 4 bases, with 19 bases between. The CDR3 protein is CASSEWGYLGRPDTQYF. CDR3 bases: TGTGCCAGCAGTGAATGGGGCTACTTGGGGCGGCCAGATACGCAGTATTTT.

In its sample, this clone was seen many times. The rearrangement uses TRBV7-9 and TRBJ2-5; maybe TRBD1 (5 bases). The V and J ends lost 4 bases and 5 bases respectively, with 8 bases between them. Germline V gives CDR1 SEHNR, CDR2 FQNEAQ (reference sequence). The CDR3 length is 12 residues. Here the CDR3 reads CASSSGWETQYF. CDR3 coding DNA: TGTGCCAGCAGCTCAGGGTGGGAGACCCAGTACTTC. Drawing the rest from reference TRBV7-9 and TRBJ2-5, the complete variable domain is DTGVSQNPRHKITKRGQNVTFRCDPISEHNRLYWYRQTLGQGPEFLTYFQNEAQLEKSRLLSDRFSAERPKGSFSTLEIQRTEQGDSAMYLCASSSGWETQYFGPGTRLLVL.

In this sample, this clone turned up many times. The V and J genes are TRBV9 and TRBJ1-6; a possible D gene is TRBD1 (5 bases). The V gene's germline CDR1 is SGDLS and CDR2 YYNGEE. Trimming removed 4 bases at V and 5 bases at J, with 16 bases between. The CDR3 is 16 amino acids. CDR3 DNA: TGTGCCAGCAGCCGCGGGGGGGGGACCAATAATTCACCCCTCCACTTT. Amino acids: CASSRGGGTNNSPLHF.

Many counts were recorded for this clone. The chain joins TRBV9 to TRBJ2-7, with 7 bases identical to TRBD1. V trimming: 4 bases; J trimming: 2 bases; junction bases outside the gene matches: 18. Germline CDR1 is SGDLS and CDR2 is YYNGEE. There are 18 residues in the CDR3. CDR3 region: CASSSPVGRTGETYEQYF. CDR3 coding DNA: TGTGCCAGCAGCTCCCCCGTGGGCAGGACAGGAGAGACCTACGAGCAGTACTTC.

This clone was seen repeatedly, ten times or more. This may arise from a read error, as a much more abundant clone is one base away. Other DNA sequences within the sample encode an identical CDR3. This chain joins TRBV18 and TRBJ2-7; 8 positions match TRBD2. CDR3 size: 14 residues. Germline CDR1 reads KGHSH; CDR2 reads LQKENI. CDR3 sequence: CASSPESMRGEQYF. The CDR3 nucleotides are TGTGCCAGCTCACCAGAGTCGATGCGGGGGGAGCAATACTTC.